This T cell receptor beta chain originates from a study of metastatic and nonmetastatic thyroid tumors. Study-wide context: Thyroid patients, malignant and benign, had repertoires compared across blood and tumor or nodule tissue. Overall study findings and caveats: As reported, TCR beta diversity in blood and tumor was significantly higher in malignant thyroid tumors than in benign nodules.

In the source study's methods: Variation in CDR3 across clinicopathological groups served as the basis for constructing a distant-metastasis classifier in papillary thyroid cancer. Via MiXCR, TCRdb re-called the PCR reads. These V and J calls rely on TCRdb rather than the paper's analysis. The sample has under 55,000 clones, about 15% seen once. In its sample, this clone ranks as medium-sized. The antigen is not known. Nobody among the patients had been given any treatment before thyroid surgery. CDR3 length: 14 amino acids. V lost 3 bases and J 1 base, leaving 10 bases between the germline ends. The chain employs TRBV12-3 or TRBV12-4 and TRBJ2-7; weak D call: TRBD2 (6 bases). The receptor's source is a female donor with papillary thyroid cancer or a benign thyroid nodule (not recorded which). Some clones in this sample may be carry-over from other donors' samples. Sequencing was done on a sample of blood. The CDR3 here is CASSFQAGSYEQYF. The CDR3 coding sequence is TGTGCCAGCAGTTTTCAAGCGGGTTCCTACGAGCAGTACTTC.